One and the same sample provided the 20 T cell receptor beta chains below, sequenced in a study of cytomegalovirus exposure and HLA in healthy donors. A multiplex PCR was run with 60 Vbeta primers and 13 Jbeta primers. TCRdb keeps only in-frame clones here, not all; method: immunoSEQ multiplex PCR. Among about 110,000 clones listed, 75% were seen once. The specimen was PBMCs. The receptors were gathered from a man aged 35-49 years in good health and CMV-seronegative.

This chain links TRBV5-1 with TRBJ2-5; D may be TRBD1 (6 bases). The germline gives CDR1 SGHRS, CDR2 YFSETQ. The CDR3 extends over 14 amino acids. V shed 4 bases and J shed 1 base, with 11 bases lying between them. Written as DNA, the CDR3 is TGCGCCAGCAGCGTACAGGGAGTCCAAGAGACCCAGTACTTC. It translates to CASSVQGVQETQYF.

The chain carries TRBV7-2 and TRBJ2-5, with D possibly TRBD2 on 6 matching bases. Trimming took 2 bases from V and 5 from J, leaving 15 bases between them. Germline V lookup: CDR1 SGHTA, CDR2 FQGNSA. This CDR3 has 15 amino acids. Here the CDR3 reads CASSLRSGEGETQYF. DNA of the CDR3: TGTGCCAGCAGCTTAAGGTCGGGGGAAGGGGAGACCCAGTACTTC.

There are a few counts of this clone. This chain joins TRBV6-6 and TRBJ1-1; 7 nucleotides agree with TRBD1. The germline gives CDR1 MNHNY, CDR2 SVGAGI (reference sequence). The length of the CDR3 is 13 residues. The trim removed 6 bases at V and 3 bases at J, leaving 4 bases unmatched. Here the CDR3 reads CASRSRGDTEAFF. In nucleotides, the CDR3 is TGTGCCAGCAGGTCCAGGGGGGACACTGAAGCTTTCTTT.

The genes are TRBV10-2 and TRBJ2-3; 11 bases match TRBD2. The CDR3 is made up of 15 amino acids. J gave up 3 bases and V 7 bases, and 6 bases lay outside the gene matches. Per the germline V gene, CDR1 is WSHSY and CDR2 is SAAADI. CDR3 bases: TGCGCCAGCAAGTTAGCGGGGGGGCGTACAGATACGCAGTATTTT. It encodes CASKLAGGRTDTQYF.

The chain joins TRBV5-1 to TRBJ2-1, with 8 bases identical to TRBD2. The germline V gene encodes CDR1 SGHRS and CDR2 YFSETQ. This CDR3 spans 14 amino acids. The ends lost 0 bases at V and 9 bases at J; junction bases unmatched: 5. In DNA, the CDR3 is TGCGCCAGCAGCTTGGCCGGGGGACTAGTTGAGCAGTTCTTC. Translating gives CASSLAGGLVEQFF.

The chain couples TRBV5-1 to TRBJ2-2, with 8 nucleotides matching TRBD2. This CDR3 comprises 16 residues. Germline V gene sequence: CDR1 SGHRS, CDR2 YFSETQ. The ends lost 7 bases at V and 3 bases at J; junction bases unmatched: 11. CDR3 loop: CASGLASGGYTGELFF. The CDR3 bases are TGCGCCAGCGGGCTCGCGAGCGGGGGATACACCGGGGAGCTGTTTTTT.

This clone has a single count. This sequence joins TRBV14 and TRBJ2-7; 9 bases map to TRBD1. Germline lookup yields CDR1 SGHDN and CDR2 FVKESK. CDR3 length: 14 residues. The J segment lost 3 bases and the V segment lost 4 bases, leaving 4 bases of the junction unmatched. For the CDR3, the DNA is TGTGCCAGCAGCCGGACAGGGGCACACTACGAGCAGTACTTC. This gives the protein CASSRTGAHYEQYF.

The chain carries TRBV29-1 and TRBJ1-1; weak D call: TRBD1 (5 bases). With 4 bases removed from V and 1 base from J, the gap between germline ends came to 10 bases. From germline, CDR1 is SQVTM and CDR2 ANQGSEA. The CDR3 is 13 amino acids. CDR3 residues: CSVADRRNTEAFF. As DNA, the CDR3 is TGCAGCGTTGCCGACAGACGGAACACTGAAGCTTTCTTT.

This rearrangement joins TRBV6-6 to TRBJ2-7, with TRBD1 as a possible D gene (6 bases). Germline CDR1 reads MNHNY; CDR2 reads SVGAGI (reference sequence). Trimming cost V 5 bases and J 5 bases, with 16 bases left between them. This CDR3 is 14 amino acids long. This CDR3 reads CASSDRTVLHEQYF. CDR3 DNA: TGTGCCAGCAGTGACCGGACAGTGTTGCACGAGCAGTACTTC.

The rearrangement uses TRBV5-1 and TRBJ1-1; 7 bases are a match to TRBD1. The CDR3 sequence is 15 residues long. Germline V gene data show CDR1 as SGHRS and CDR2 as YFSETQ. The J segment lost 4 bases and the V segment lost 5 bases, leaving 11 bases of the junction unmatched. The CDR3 here is CASSSPMTGSTEAFF. The CDR3 bases are TGCGCCAGCAGTTCGCCCATGACAGGGTCCACTGAAGCTTTCTTT.

This chain links TRBV6-1 with TRBJ1-6, with 10 nucleotides matching TRBD1. V shed 10 bases, J shed 7 bases, and the junction held 10 bases outside the gene matches. The CDR3 consists of 15 residues. Germline CDR1 is MNHNS and CDR2 is SASEGT. The CDR3 bases are TGTGCCACCCGACAGGGGGCAGTTGTGAATTCACCCCTCCACTTT. Its translation is CATRQGAVVNSPLHF.

This rearrangement joins TRBV28 to TRBJ1-4; TRBD1 agrees at 7 bases. In germline, CDR1 is MDHEN, CDR2 SYDVKM. The CDR3 spans 13 residues. V shed 2 bases and J 12 bases; nucleotides not matched to a gene: 6. The DNA for the CDR3 is TGTGCCAGCAGTTTACCACACGGACAGGAACTGTTTTTT. As protein: CASSLPHGQELFF.

This chain links TRBV5-4 with TRBJ2-5, with 8 bases matching TRBD2. The J call could be wrong; TRBJ2-7 is a better fit for the DNA end. In germline, CDR1 is SGHNT, CDR2 YYREEE (reference sequence). The CDR3 is made up of 15 amino acids. CDR3 in amino acids: CASSVYGGGRYEQYF. The CDR3 bases are TGTGCCAGCAGCGTTTACGGGGGGGGTCGCTACGAGCAGTACTTC.

This rearrangement joins TRBV5-3 to TRBJ1-5, with D perhaps matching TRBD1 (6 bases). TRBV5-3 is known as an ORF, though its function is uncertain. V lost 6 bases, J lost 2 bases, and 15 bases lay in between. This CDR3 is 15 amino acids long. CDR3 sequence reads: CARIGPSGGNQPQHF. CDR3 sequence (DNA): TGTGCCAGAATTGGTCCCTCAGGGGGCAATCAGCCCCAGCATTTT.

This clone was seen only a few times. The chain carries TRBV19 and TRBJ1-1; D may be TRBD1 (5 bases). Per the germline V gene, CDR1 is LNHDA and CDR2 is SQIVND (reference sequence). The CDR3 consists of 14 residues. The V gene lost 4 bases and the J gene lost 0 bases, with 9 bases spanning the gap. The CDR3 protein is CASSKGHLNTEAFF. CDR3 nucleotide sequence: TGTGCCAGTAGTAAAGGACACCTGAACACTGAAGCTTTCTTT.

The chain links TRBV19 to TRBJ2-7, with 9 nucleotides matching TRBD1. Germline CDR1 reads LNHDA; CDR2 reads SQIVND (reference sequence). The junction had 8 bases not matched to a gene; V was cut back by 5 bases and J by 3 bases. This CDR3 spans 15 amino acids. The CDR3 here is CASSGRDRAGYEQYF. The CDR3 DNA reads as TGTGCCAGTAGTGGCCGGGACAGGGCGGGCTACGAGCAGTACTTC.

The chain recombines TRBV19 with TRBJ2-5, with 7 bases lining up with TRBD1. The germline CDR1 and CDR2 sequences are LNHDA and SQIVND (reference sequence). The V segment lost 4 bases and the J segment 2 bases; nucleotides outside the gene matches: 4. CDR3 length: 14 residues. The CDR3 sequence is CASSKQGQQETQYF. The CDR3 DNA reads TGTGCCAGTAGTAAACAGGGGCAGCAAGAGACCCAGTACTTC.

This rearrangement joins TRBV7-2 to TRBJ2-7; 7 bases are a match to TRBD1. The length of the CDR3 is 14 residues. Germline CDR1 reads SGHTA; CDR2 reads FQGNSA. V trimming: 5 bases; J trimming: 2 bases; junction bases outside the gene matches: 6. CDR3 nucleotides: TGTGCCAGCAGCCCAAAGACAGGGACCTACGAGCAGTACTTC. Residues: CASSPKTGTYEQYF.

The rearrangement joins TRBV11-2 to TRBJ2-5; 11 positions agree with TRBD2. This CDR3 region has 15 residues. Trimming took 1 base from V and 5 from J; bases not matched to a gene: 3. Germline V gene data show CDR1 as SGHAT and CDR2 as FQNNGV. The CDR3 here is CASSLGSGGAETQYF. The CDR3 bases are TGTGCCAGCAGCTTAGGTAGCGGGGGGGCGGAGACCCAGTACTTC.

A few counts support this clone. V gene TRBV6-4 combines with J gene TRBJ2-1; D perhaps matches TRBD1 (6 bases). The CDR3 length is 15 residues. Trimming shortened V by 3 bases and J by 1 base, and 10 bases separated the two germline ends. Germline V CDR1 and CDR2: MRHNA, SNTAGT. The CDR3 nucleotides read TGTGCCAGCAGTGAACAGGGCGCTTCCTACAATGAGCAGTTCTTC. It yields the protein CASSEQGASYNEQFF.